These 27 T cell receptor beta chains originate from one sample sequenced in a study of shared clonotypes between healthy human individuals. The data were produced by immunoSEQ multiplex PCR, yet TCRdb's version contains in-frame clones alone and is incomplete. This sample has 2.5 million or so clones, with roughly nine tenths found just once. The sample was naive CD4+ T cells sorted from blood. The subset denotes: CD45RA+ positively selected. Every receptor here comes from a man between 18 and 35 years old in good health.

The chain couples TRBV5-5 to TRBJ2-3; TRBD1 aligns across 7 bases. The germline V gene encodes CDR1 SGHKS and CDR2 YYEKEE (reference sequence). The CDR3 extends over 15 amino acids. V lost 3 bases to trimming and J lost 0 bases; unmatched junction nucleotides: 4. The CDR3 spells CASSSQQGSTDTQYF. CDR3 DNA: TGTGCCAGCAGCTCCCAACAGGGGAGCACAGATACGCAGTATTTT. The whole variable domain, filled in from reference TRBV5-5 and TRBJ2-3, reads DAGVTQSPTHLIKTRGQQVTLRCSPISGHKSVSWYQQVLGQGPQFIFQYYEKEERGRGNFPDRFSARQFPNYSSELNVNALLLGDSALYLCASSSQQGSTDTQYFGPGTRLTVL.

Only one count was recorded for this clone. The rearrangement links TRBV30 to TRBJ1-4; no definite D call. Trimming shortened V by 6 bases and J by 10 bases, and 12 bases separated the two germline ends. Looked up from germline, CDR1 is GTSNPN and CDR2 is SVGIG (reference sequence). The CDR3 extends over 11 amino acids. The CDR3, as DNA: TGTGCCTGTGGGGAAGGAGGAAAACTGTTTTTT. This sequence encodes CACGEGGKLFF.

In its sample, this clone was seen once. CDR3 in amino acids: CASSLRTSGRKTTDTQYF. The CDR3 DNA follows: TGTGCCAGCAGCCTCAGGACTAGCGGGAGGAAGACCACAGATACGCAGTATTTT. The V call is TRBV13, the J call TRBJ2-3; 14 bases fit TRBD2. The CDR3 has 18 amino acids. Losses at the gene ends were 5 bases for V and 2 bases for J; bases not matched to a gene: 9. CDR1 and CDR2 (germline): PRHDT, FYEKMQ (reference sequence).

The rearrangement joins TRBV7-2 to TRBJ2-5; maybe TRBD1 (5 bases). The germline V and J ends were trimmed by 8 bases and 4 bases, with 17 bases remaining between them. The length of the CDR3 is 14 residues. Germline assignment: CDR1 SGHTA and CDR2 FQGNSA. As DNA, the CDR3 is TGTGCCAGCCGCCCTGGCCAGGGTGTAGAGACCCAGTACTTC. It is translated as CASRPGQGVETQYF.

The chain recombines TRBV19 with TRBJ2-7; D could derive from TRBD1 or TRBD2 (5 bases each). The CDR3 is made up of 15 amino acids. The germline V and J ends were trimmed by 3 bases and 3 bases, with 15 bases remaining between them. The germline gives CDR1 LNHDA, CDR2 SQIVND (reference sequence). The CDR3 loop reads CASSMFRGPGYEQYF. CDR3 sequence (DNA): TGTGCCAGTAGTATGTTCCGGGGACCGGGCTACGAGCAGTACTTC.

The V and J genes are TRBV27 and TRBJ1-1; 8 bases map to TRBD1. J gave up 4 bases and V 0 bases, and 4 bases lay outside the gene matches. CDR1 is MNHEY, CDR2 SMNVEV, per germline (reference sequence). The CDR3 sequence is 15 residues long. The CDR3 sequence is CASSLSKDRATEAFF. DNA for the CDR3: TGTGCCAGCAGTTTATCCAAGGACAGGGCCACTGAAGCTTTCTTT.

The chain has TRBV30 and TRBJ1-3; D is uncertain. Germline CDR1 GTSNPN, CDR2 SVGIG (reference sequence). This CDR3 contains 11 residues. Trimming left V 1 base short and J 9 bases short, with 7 bases between. This CDR3 reads CAWSDRSTIYF. For the CDR3, the DNA is TGTGCCTGGAGTGATCGAAGCACCATATATTTT.

The rearrangement links TRBV6-5 to TRBJ1-5; 7 nucleotides align to TRBD1. CDR3 size: 14 residues. V was clipped by 6 bases and J by 1 base; unmatched bases: 3. Germline assignment: CDR1 MNHEY and CDR2 SVGAGI. Here the CDR3 reads CASSTQGSNQPQHF. CDR3 sequence (DNA): TGTGCCAGCAGCACACAGGGGAGCAATCAGCCCCAGCATTTT.

The sample holds one count of this clone. Here the CDR3 reads CASSQEDRGAYGYTF. The CDR3 coding sequence is TGTGCCAGCAGCCAAGAGGACAGGGGGGCCTATGGCTACACCTTC. This chain connects TRBV9 to TRBJ1-2; 10 bases agree with TRBD1. V trimming: 4 bases; J trimming: 4 bases; junction bases outside the gene matches: 7. Germline CDR1 is SGDLS and CDR2 is YYNGEE. The CDR3 totals 15 residues.

The chain is built from TRBV4-1 and TRBJ2-5; maybe TRBD1 (6 bases). Trimming removed 4 bases at V and 0 bases at J, with 12 bases between. CDR1 MGHRA and CDR2 YSYEKL come from the germline V gene. This CDR3 comprises 15 residues. CDR3 DNA sequence: TGCGCCAGCAGCCTCCAACAGGGAAACCAAGAGACCCAGTACTTC. Protein: CASSLQQGNQETQYF.

The chain links TRBV9 to TRBJ2-1, with D possibly being TRBD1 (5 bases). V was pared by 0 bases and J by 0 bases, with 13 bases between. The CDR3 length is 17 residues. Germline V lookup: CDR1 SGDLS, CDR2 YYNGEE. The CDR3 is CASSVEAGNSSYNEQFF. DNA for the CDR3: TGTGCCAGCAGCGTAGAGGCAGGGAACAGCTCCTACAATGAGCAGTTCTTC.

A single count supports this clone. CDR3 sequence: CAISPGTSGKYQETQYF. CDR3 sequence (DNA): TGTGCCATCAGTCCCGGGACTAGCGGGAAGTACCAAGAGACCCAGTACTTC. V and J are TRBV10-3 and TRBJ2-5; 13 nucleotides agree with TRBD2. V was clipped by 5 bases and J by 0 bases; unmatched bases: 6. The CDR3 loop spans 17 amino acids. From germline, CDR1 is ENHRY and CDR2 SYGVKD.

Comments on this clone: Other nucleotide sequences in the sample specify the same CDR3. V and J are TRBV29-1 and TRBJ1-1; 7 bases agree with TRBD1. Germline assignment: CDR1 SQVTM and CDR2 ANQGSEA. V was pared by 7 bases and J by 0 bases, with 5 bases of the junction left unmatched. The length of the CDR3 is 13 residues. CDR3 protein: CSGRQGLNTEAFF. The CDR3 region has the DNA TGCAGCGGCCGACAGGGTTTGAACACTGAAGCTTTCTTT.

The rearrangement uses TRBV7-9 and TRBJ2-2; 8 positions match TRBD1. The V segment lost 5 bases and the J segment 3 bases; nucleotides outside the gene matches: 2. CDR1 is SEHNR, CDR2 FQNEAQ, per germline (reference sequence). This CDR3 is 14 amino acids long. This CDR3 is CASSPQGDTGELFF. The CDR3 bases are TGTGCCAGCAGCCCACAGGGGGACACCGGGGAGCTGTTTTTT.

The V gene is TRBV11-2, the J gene TRBJ2-3; no clear D gene. V was clipped by 1 base and J by 2 bases, with 4 bases between them. The CDR3 extends over 13 amino acids. The germline gives CDR1 SGHAT, CDR2 FQNNGV. The CDR3 spells CASSLVPTDTQYF. CDR3 DNA sequence: TGTGCCAGCAGCTTAGTACCCACAGATACGCAGTATTTT.

In DNA form, the CDR3 reads TGTGCCAGCAGCCTGGGGGCAGCGAGTCAGCCCCAGCATTTT. Protein product: CASSLGAASQPQHF. The V call is TRBV27, the J call TRBJ1-5; D is perhaps TRBD1 (6 bases). The CDR3 covers 14 residues. V was clipped by 6 bases and J by 6 bases, with 15 bases between them. Germline V gene sequence: CDR1 MNHEY, CDR2 SMNVEV (reference sequence).

V usage is TRBV2 and J usage is TRBJ2-1; the D gene is possibly TRBD1 (5 bases). Trimming took 7 bases from V and 4 from J, leaving 14 bases between them. The CDR3 sequence is 14 residues long. Germline CDR1 is SNHLY and CDR2 is FYNNEI. CDR3 sequence reads: CASTLWGLYNEQFF. The CDR3 DNA is TGTGCCAGCACCCTATGGGGCTTATACAATGAGCAGTTCTTC.

The chain has TRBV4-3 and TRBJ1-5; no clear D. CDR1 and CDR2 (germline): LGHNA, YSLEER. This CDR3 contains 14 residues. V was shortened by 4 bases and J by 7 bases, with 14 bases between the two germline ends. The CDR3 loop reads CASSLHNKAQPQHF. CDR3 nucleotides: TGCGCCAGCAGCCTACATAATAAAGCACAGCCCCAGCATTTT.

This clone appeared once. Written as DNA, the CDR3 is TGTGCCAGCAGCTTAGTGGCGGGAGCGGGCACAGATACGCAGTATTTT. It encodes CASSLVAGAGTDTQYF. The chain couples TRBV7-2 to TRBJ2-3; 7 bases are shared with TRBD2. V shed 1 base and J 1 base; nucleotides not matched to a gene: 5. This CDR3 region has 16 residues. Per germline, CDR1 SGHTA and CDR2 FQGNSA.

On this clone: The identical CDR3 is also encoded by other nucleotide sequences in the sample. This chain joins TRBV30 and TRBJ2-1; D is possibly TRBD1 or TRBD2 (5 bases each). From germline, CDR1 is GTSNPN and CDR2 SVGIG (reference sequence). V lost 4 bases and J 9 bases, leaving 13 bases between the germline ends. The CDR3 consists of 12 residues. The CDR3 sequence is CAWNDEGSEQFF. The CDR3 nucleotides are TGTGCCTGGAATGATGAGGGGTCTGAGCAGTTCTTC.

The chain joins TRBV5-1 to TRBJ1-3; 11 nucleotides match TRBD1. CDR1 SGHRS and CDR2 YFSETQ come from the germline V gene. The V gene end was trimmed by 7 bases and the J gene end by 8 bases; junction bases not matched to a gene: 11. There are 15 residues in the CDR3. The CDR3 is CASRPGTGGLDTIYF. In nucleotides, the CDR3 is TGCGCCAGCCGGCCCGGGACAGGGGGTTTGGACACCATATATTTT.

V and J are TRBV18 and TRBJ2-5; D may match TRBD1 or TRBD2 (6 bases each). The CDR3 length is 15 residues. V was clipped by 3 bases and J by 1 base, with 12 bases between them. Per the germline V gene, CDR1 is KGHSH and CDR2 is LQKENI. The CDR3: CASSPRPGAQETQYF. The CDR3 DNA follows: TGTGCCAGCTCACCTCGTCCGGGGGCCCAAGAGACCCAGTACTTC.

The V gene is TRBV4-1, the J gene TRBJ2-7, with 7 nucleotides matching TRBD1. The CDR3 covers 14 residues. V lost 3 bases and J lost 4; bases outside the gene matches: 6. In germline, CDR1 is MGHRA, CDR2 YSYEKL. The CDR3 DNA sequence: TGCGCCAGCAGCCAGAAACAGGGGAATTACGAGCAGTACTTC. Translated: CASSQKQGNYEQYF.

As concerns this clone: This specimen includes other DNA sequences encoding the same CDR3. J is TRBJ2-3 and V is TRBV9; 7 bases are shared with TRBD1. Per germline, CDR1 SGDLS and CDR2 YYNGEE. This CDR3 region has 15 residues. V trimming: 2 bases; J trimming: 0 bases; junction bases outside the gene matches: 3. The CDR3 DNA sequence: TGTGCCAGCAGCGTCCGGGACAGTAGCACAGATACGCAGTATTTT. Encoded protein: CASSVRDSSTDTQYF.

The chain employs TRBV4-2 and TRBJ2-3; 10 bases match TRBD2. The V segment lost 0 bases and the J segment 3 bases; nucleotides outside the gene matches: 9. The CDR3 has 18 amino acids. Germline V gene lookup returns CDR1 LGHNA and CDR2 YNFKEQ. The CDR3 is CASSQDHKRGGPTDTQYF. Written as DNA, the CDR3 is TGTGCCAGCAGCCAAGATCATAAGCGGGGGGGACCTACAGATACGCAGTATTTT.

V usage is TRBV18 and J usage is TRBJ1-3; D gene ambiguous. CDR1 and CDR2 (germline): KGHSH, LQKENI. The CDR3 loop spans 16 amino acids. The V and J ends lost 0 bases and 0 bases respectively, with 9 bases between them. The DNA of the CDR3 is TGTGCCAGCTCACCACCCTCTTCCTCCTCTGGAAACACCATATATTTT. The encoded protein is CASSPPSSSSGNTIYF.

A single count supports this clone. The V call is TRBV19, the J call TRBJ1-1; weak D call: TRBD1 (5 bases). CDR1 and CDR2 (germline): LNHDA, SQIVND (reference sequence). The V and J ends lost 3 bases and 1 base respectively, with 21 bases between them. The CDR3 has 18 residues. CDR3 sequence: CASSIEGASLIGNTEAFF. The CDR3 nucleotides are TGTGCCAGTAGTATCGAAGGGGCCAGCTTGATCGGGAACACTGAAGCTTTCTTT.